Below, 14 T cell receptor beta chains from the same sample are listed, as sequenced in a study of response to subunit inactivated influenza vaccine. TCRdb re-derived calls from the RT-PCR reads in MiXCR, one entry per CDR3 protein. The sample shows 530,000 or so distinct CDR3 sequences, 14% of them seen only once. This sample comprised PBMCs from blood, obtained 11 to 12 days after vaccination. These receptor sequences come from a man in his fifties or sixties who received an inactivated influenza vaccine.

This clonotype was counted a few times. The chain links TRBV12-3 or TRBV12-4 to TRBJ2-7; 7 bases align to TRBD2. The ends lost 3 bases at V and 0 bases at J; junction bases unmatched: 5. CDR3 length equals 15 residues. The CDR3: CASSLWLADSYEQYF. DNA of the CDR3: TGTGCCAGCAGTTTGTGGCTAGCGGACTCCTACGAGCAGTACTTC.

The CDR3 is CASRAAGTAQETQYF. The CDR3, as DNA: TGTGCCAGCAGAGCCGCCGGGACAGCTCAAGAGACCCAGTACTTC. The chain carries TRBV28 and TRBJ2-5, with 7 positions matching TRBD1. The CDR3 is 15 amino acids. The germline V gene has CDR1 MDHEN and CDR2 SYDVKM. V lost 6 bases, J lost 2 bases, and 9 bases stayed unmatched.

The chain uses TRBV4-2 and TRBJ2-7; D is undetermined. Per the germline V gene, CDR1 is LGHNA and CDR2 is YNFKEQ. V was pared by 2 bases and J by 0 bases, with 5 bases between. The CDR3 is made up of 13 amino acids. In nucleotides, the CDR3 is TGTGCCAGCAGCCAAAGTCTCTCCTACGAGCAGTACTTC. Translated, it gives CASSQSLSYEQYF.

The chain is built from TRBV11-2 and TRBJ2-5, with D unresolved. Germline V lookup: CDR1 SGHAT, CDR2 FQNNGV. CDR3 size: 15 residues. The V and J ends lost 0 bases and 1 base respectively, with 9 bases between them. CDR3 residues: CASSLDPRFQETQYF. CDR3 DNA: TGTGCCAGCAGCTTAGATCCACGATTCCAAGAGACCCAGTACTTC.

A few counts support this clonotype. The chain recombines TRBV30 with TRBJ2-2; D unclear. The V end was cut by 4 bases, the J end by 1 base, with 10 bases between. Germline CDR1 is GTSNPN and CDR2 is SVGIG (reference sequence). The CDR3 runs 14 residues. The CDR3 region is CAWTRSWNTGELFF. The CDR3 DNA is TGTGCCTGGACAAGGAGTTGGAACACCGGGGAGCTGTTTTTT.

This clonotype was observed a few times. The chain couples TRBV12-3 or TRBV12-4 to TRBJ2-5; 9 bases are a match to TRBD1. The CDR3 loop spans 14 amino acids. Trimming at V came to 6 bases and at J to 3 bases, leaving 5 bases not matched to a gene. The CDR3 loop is CASSRDRAKETQYF. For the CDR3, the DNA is TGTGCCAGCAGCCGGGACAGGGCTAAAGAGACCCAGTACTTC.

In DNA, the CDR3 is TGTGCCAGCAGTTTAATAGGTCTTAAGACCGGGGAGCTGTTTTTT. Its protein is CASSLIGLKTGELFF. V gene TRBV28 combines with J gene TRBJ2-2; unclear D gene. Deletions cut 2 bases from V and 5 bases from J, with 12 bases between. The CDR3 spans 15 residues. Per the germline V gene, CDR1 is MDHEN and CDR2 is SYDVKM.

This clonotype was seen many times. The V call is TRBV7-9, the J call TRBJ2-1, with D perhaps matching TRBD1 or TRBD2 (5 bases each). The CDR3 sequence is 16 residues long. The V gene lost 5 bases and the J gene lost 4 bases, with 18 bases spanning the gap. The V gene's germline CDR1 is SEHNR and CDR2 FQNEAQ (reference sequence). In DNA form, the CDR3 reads TGTGCCAGCAGCCTAATGACCGGGACGACATACAATGAGCAGTTCTTC. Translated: CASSLMTGTTYNEQFF. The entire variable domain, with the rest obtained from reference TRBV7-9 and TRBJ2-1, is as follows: DTGVSQNPRHKITKRGQNVTFRCDPISEHNRLYWYRQTLGQGPEFLTYFQNEAQLEKSRLLSDRFSAERPKGSFSTLEIQRTEQGDSAMYLCASSLMTGTTYNEQFFGPGTRLTVL.

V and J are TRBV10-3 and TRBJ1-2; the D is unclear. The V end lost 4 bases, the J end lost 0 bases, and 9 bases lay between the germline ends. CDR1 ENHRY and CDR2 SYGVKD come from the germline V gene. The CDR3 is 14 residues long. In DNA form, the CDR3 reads TGTGCCATCAGTGGGACGGAAGCTAACTATGGCTACACCTTC. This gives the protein CAISGTEANYGYTF.

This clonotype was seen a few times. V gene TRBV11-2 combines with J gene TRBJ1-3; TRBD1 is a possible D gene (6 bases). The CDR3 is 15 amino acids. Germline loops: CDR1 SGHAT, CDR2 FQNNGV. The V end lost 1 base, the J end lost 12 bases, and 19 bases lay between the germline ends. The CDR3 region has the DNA TGTGCCAGCAGCTTAGCCGGCGGACAGTTACACAGCATATATTTT. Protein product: CASSLAGGQLHSIYF.

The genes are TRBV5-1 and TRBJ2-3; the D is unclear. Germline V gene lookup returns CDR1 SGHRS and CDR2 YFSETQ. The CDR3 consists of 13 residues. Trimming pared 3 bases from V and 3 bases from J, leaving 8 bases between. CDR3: CASSSPQTDTQYF. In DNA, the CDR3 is TGCGCCAGCAGCTCCCCACAGACAGATACGCAGTATTTT.

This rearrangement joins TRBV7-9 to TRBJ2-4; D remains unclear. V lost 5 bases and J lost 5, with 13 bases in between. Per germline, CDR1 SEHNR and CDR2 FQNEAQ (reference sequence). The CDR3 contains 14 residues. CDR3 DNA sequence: TGTGCCAGCAGCCCCATAGGGCTGGAAAACATTCAGTACTTC. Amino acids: CASSPIGLENIQYF.

The CDR3 here is CASSLGTGRAYGYTF. The CDR3 bases are TGTGCCAGCAGTTTGGGGACGGGACGAGCCTATGGCTACACCTTC. This sequence joins TRBV12-3 or TRBV12-4 and TRBJ1-2, with D possibly being TRBD1 (5 bases). Trimming took off 3 bases at V and 4 bases at J, with 15 bases between the two ends. This CDR3 is 15 amino acids long.

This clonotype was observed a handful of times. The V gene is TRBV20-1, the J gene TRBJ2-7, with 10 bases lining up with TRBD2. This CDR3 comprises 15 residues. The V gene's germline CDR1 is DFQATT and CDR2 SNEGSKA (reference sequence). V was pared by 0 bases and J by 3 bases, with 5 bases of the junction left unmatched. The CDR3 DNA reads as TGCAGTGCTAGAGATATTCTAGCGGGAGTCTACGAGCAGTACTTC. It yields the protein CSARDILAGVYEQYF.